The 26 T cell receptor beta chains below were found in one sample sequenced in a study of T cells after posttransplantation cyclophosphamide. Sequenced by immunoSEQ multiplex PCR; TCRdb stores in-frame clones only, minus some. The specimen has 42,000 or so clones, none found just once. Sequenced: PBMCs. Receptors originate from a woman between 45 and 65 years old in good health and a related stem cell transplant donor.

This clone was seen at least ten times. The chain combines TRBV27 with TRBJ1-4, with D tentatively TRBD1 (5 bases). The V and J ends lost 10 bases and 5 bases respectively, with 20 bases between them. The CDR3 is 15 residues long. Germline values: CDR1 MNHEY, CDR2 SMNVEV (reference sequence). In nucleotides, the CDR3 is TGTGCCACCTCAAAGGGGTCTCCTCTAAATGAAAAACTGTTTTTT. It translates to CATSKGSPLNEKLFF. The full variable domain, rest sourced from reference TRBV27 and TRBJ1-4, is EAQVTQNPRYLITVTGKKLTVTCSQNMNHEYMSWYRQDPGLGLRQIYYSMNVEVTDKGDVPEGYKVSRKEKRNFPLILESPSPNQTSLYFCATSKGSPLNEKLFFGSGTQLSVL.

This clone has at least ten counts. The CDR3 DNA reads TGTGCCGCGGGACGCGGGGATGGCTACACCTTC. It is translated as CAAGRGDGYTF. The gene calls are TRBV6-5 and TRBJ1-2, with D perhaps TRBD1 (5 bases). Deletions cut 11 bases from V and 6 bases from J, with 13 bases between. The CDR3 extends over 11 amino acids. CDR1 MNHEY and CDR2 SVGAGI come from the germline V gene.

This clone has more than one count but fewer than ten. The conserved closing phenylalanine or tryptophan is absent in this CDR3, likely reflecting a read error. The chain is built from TRBV27 and TRBJ1-2; a weak D match, TRBD1 (5 bases). Germline loops: CDR1 MNHEY, CDR2 SMNVEV (reference sequence). This CDR3 is built from 18 residues. V lost 5 bases and J 0 bases, leaving 22 bases between the germline ends. The CDR3 coding sequence is TGTGCCAGCAGTAGGTATCGGACGACGACGACAGCTAACTATGGCTACACCCTC. Translation: CASSRYRTTTTANYGYTL.

At least ten counts were recorded for this clone. The V gene is TRBV6-6, the J gene TRBJ1-1; D is perhaps TRBD1 (6 bases). Germline V gives CDR1 MNHNY, CDR2 SVGAGI (reference sequence). Trimming took 2 bases from V and 1 from J, leaving 11 bases between them. The CDR3 is 15 residues long. The CDR3, as DNA: TGTGCCAGCAGTTACCCTCCGGGACAGAACACTGAAGCTTTCTTT. Translated, it gives CASSYPPGQNTEAFF.

There are many counts of this clone. CDR3 DNA sequence: TGTGCCAGCAGCTTTACTTGGACAGGGAATGCTGAAGCTTTCTTT. It encodes CASSFTWTGNAEAFF. V usage is TRBV11-1 and J usage is TRBJ1-1, with 8 bases matching TRBD1. V shed 3 bases, J shed 6 bases, and the junction held 9 bases outside the gene matches. This CDR3 is 15 amino acids long. CDR1 is SGHAT and CDR2 is FQDESV in the germline V gene (reference sequence). The variable domain in full, completed from reference TRBV11-1 and TRBJ1-1, reads EAEVAQSPRYKITEKSQAVAFWCDPISGHATLYWYRQILGQGPELLVQFQDESVVDDSQLPKDRFSAERLKGVDSTLKIQPAELGDSAMYLCASSFTWTGNAEAFFGQGTRLTVV.

The chain links TRBV18 to TRBJ2-5; TRBD1 matches 8 bases. The germline CDR1 and CDR2 sequences are KGHSH and LQKENI. This CDR3 spans 14 amino acids. With 6 bases clipped from V and 11 bases from J, the junction kept 14 bases outside the gene matches. The DNA for the CDR3 is TGTGCCAGCTCCCCTGGGACAGGCGTATCGGAGCAGTACTTC. This encodes CASSPGTGVSEQYF.

Many counts were recorded for this clone. This sequence joins TRBV27 and TRBJ2-2; 8 positions match TRBD1. Germline CDR1 is MNHEY and CDR2 is SMNVEV (reference sequence). V trimming: 2 bases; J trimming: 1 base; junction bases outside the gene matches: 6. The CDR3 runs 17 residues. The CDR3 DNA reads as TGTGCCAGCAGTTTAGTTTCGGGGACAGGGAACACCGGGGAGCTGTTTTTT. This codes for CASSLVSGTGNTGELFF.

This clone was detected many times. The chain is built from TRBV28 and TRBJ2-1; 8 nucleotides agree with TRBD2. The CDR3 is 15 amino acids. The ends lost 1 base at V and 4 bases at J; junction bases unmatched: 3. Per germline, CDR1 MDHEN and CDR2 SYDVKM. The CDR3 spells CASSLLRGGYNEQFF. CDR3 in DNA: TGTGCCAGCAGTTTATTACGCGGGGGGTACAATGAGCAGTTCTTC.

This chain links TRBV30 with TRBJ2-5; TRBD2 might be the D (7 bases). V was cut by 2 bases and J by 5 bases, with 12 bases left in between. CDR1 GTSNPN and CDR2 SVGIG come from the germline V gene (reference sequence). This CDR3 comprises 13 residues. The CDR3 reads CAWSNRGAETQYF. The CDR3 DNA is TGTGCCTGGAGTAACCGGGGGGCGGAGACCCAGTACTTC. Full variable domain (rest looked up from reference TRBV30 and TRBJ2-5): SQTIHQWPATLVQPVGSPLSLECTVEGTSNPNLYWYRQAAGRGLQLLFYSVGIGQISSEVPQNLSASRPQDRQFILSSKKLLLSDSGFYLCAWSNRGAETQYFGPGTRLLVL.

This clone was observed at least ten times. The V and J genes are TRBV5-1 and TRBJ1-4; TRBD1 agrees at 12 bases. Per germline, CDR1 SGHRS and CDR2 YFSETQ. With V trimmed by 2 bases and J by 4 bases, 3 bases remained unmatched. The CDR3 length is 16 residues. CDR3 sequence (DNA): TGCGCCAGCAGCTTTGGGACAGGGGGCCATAATGAAAAACTGTTTTTT. This sequence encodes CASSFGTGGHNEKLFF.

This clone was seen at least ten times. The chain combines TRBV5-4 with TRBJ2-1, with 8 bases that match TRBD1. This CDR3 spans 15 amino acids. Losses at the gene ends were 4 bases for V and 1 base for J; bases not matched to a gene: 4. Germline V gene data show CDR1 as SGHNT and CDR2 as YYREEE (reference sequence). The CDR3 region has the DNA TGTGCCAGCAGCATCGGGACAGGATCCTACAATGAGCAGTTCTTC. Translating it yields CASSIGTGSYNEQFF.

This clone has at least ten counts. This chain joins TRBV14 and TRBJ2-1; 9 nucleotides line up with TRBD1. Germline CDR1 SGHDN, CDR2 FVKESK. The trim removed 4 bases at V and 10 bases at J, leaving 11 bases unmatched. This CDR3 contains 15 residues. The CDR3 protein is CASSLRTQGAGEQFF. CDR3 coding DNA: TGTGCCAGCAGCCTACGGACACAGGGGGCGGGGGAGCAGTTCTTC.

This clone was recorded many times. The chain employs TRBV6-6 and TRBJ1-6; D possibly corresponds to TRBD1 (6 bases). This CDR3 contains 16 residues. CDR1 is MNHNY and CDR2 is SVGAGI in the germline V gene (reference sequence). V lost 4 bases and J 12 bases, leaving 22 bases between the germline ends. CDR3 residues: CASSSREGGAIRPLHF. The CDR3, as DNA: TGTGCCAGCAGTTCACGGGAGGGGGGGGCGATACGACCCCTCCACTTT.

In this sample, this clone turned up many times. V gene TRBV2 combines with J gene TRBJ2-1; maybe TRBD1 (5 bases). Between the trimmed V and J ends, which lost 3 bases and 3 bases, there was a span of 12 bases. Germline-derived CDR1 and CDR2 are SNHLY and FYNNEI. The CDR3 is 15 residues long. As DNA, the CDR3 is TGTGCCAGCAGTGAGTTGGCAGGGTACTACAATGAGCAGTTCTTC. Its translation is CASSELAGYYNEQFF.

This clone was found many times. The chain recombines TRBV29-1 with TRBJ2-5, with D perhaps matching TRBD2 (5 bases). This CDR3 contains 12 residues. The V gene lost 7 bases and the J gene lost 5 bases, with 14 bases spanning the gap. The germline gives CDR1 SQVTM, CDR2 ANQGSEA. The CDR3 DNA reads as TGCAGCGCCCTATGGGGAGCGGAGACCCAGTACTTC. It encodes CSALWGAETQYF.

In its sample, this clone was seen many times. The chain links TRBV2 to TRBJ1-1; D unclear. CDR3 length: 14 amino acids. Trimming cost V 5 bases and J 3 bases, with 13 bases left between them. Germline V gene sequence: CDR1 SNHLY, CDR2 FYNNEI. CDR3 amino acids: CASSSLLSHTEAFF. In nucleotides, the CDR3 is TGTGCCAGCAGTTCCCTACTTAGCCACACTGAAGCTTTCTTT.

This clone was found a few times. The V gene is TRBV6-4, the J gene TRBJ2-3, with D possibly matching TRBD1 (6 bases). The CDR3 is made up of 13 amino acids. Germline CDR1 reads MRHNA; CDR2 reads SNTAGT. The V end was cut by 6 bases, the J end by 6 bases, with 13 bases between. CDR3 protein: CASRKQGVDTQYF. For the CDR3, the DNA is TGTGCCAGCAGAAAACAGGGAGTCGATACGCAGTATTTT.

The sample holds many counts of this clone. V and J are TRBV28 and TRBJ1-5; 8 bases match TRBD1. CDR3 length: 15 amino acids. J lost 5 bases, V lost 6 bases, and 9 bases had no gene match. Germline loops: CDR1 MDHEN, CDR2 SYDVKM. CDR3: CASSEMDREDQPQHF. In DNA form, the CDR3 reads TGTGCCAGCAGCGAAATGGACAGGGAAGATCAGCCCCAGCATTTT.

This clone was seen many times. The chain is built from TRBV4-2 and TRBJ2-1; unclear D gene. CDR1 is LGHNA and CDR2 is YNFKEQ in the germline V gene. CDR3 length equals 13 residues. The V end lost 4 bases, the J end lost 5 bases, and 9 bases lay between the germline ends. DNA for the CDR3: TGTGCCAGCAGCCGAGACGGTAACAATGAGCAGTTCTTC. This gives the protein CASSRDGNNEQFF.

This clone was recorded at least ten times. The genes are TRBV7-3 and TRBJ2-7; D ambiguous. V gave up 5 bases and J gave up 2 bases, with 7 bases separating them. CDR1 and CDR2 from the germline V gene are SGHTA and FQGTGA. The CDR3 contains 12 residues. Written as DNA, the CDR3 is TGTGCCAGCAGCCCGGTAACCTACGAGCAGTACTTC. It specifies CASSPVTYEQYF.

The V call is TRBV27, the J call TRBJ2-7; no reliable D call. CDR1 is MNHEY and CDR2 is SMNVEV in the germline V gene (reference sequence). The V end was cut by 6 bases, the J end by 1 base, with 19 bases between. The CDR3 sequence is 16 residues long. For the CDR3, the DNA is TGTGCCAGCAGCCTATTCCTCGGGTCGAGATCCTACGAGCAGTACTTC. This codes for CASSLFLGSRSYEQYF.

This clone came up many times. The same CDR3 arises from other DNA sequences in this sample as well. The CDR3, as DNA: TGTGCCAGTAGTATGGTAGCGGGGGGGCGACATGAGCAGTTCTTC. Its protein is CASSMVAGGRHEQFF. The chain is built from TRBV19 and TRBJ2-1; 11 bases agree with TRBD2. CDR1 LNHDA and CDR2 SQIVND come from the germline V gene (reference sequence). This CDR3 comprises 15 residues. V trimming: 3 bases; J trimming: 8 bases; junction bases outside the gene matches: 6.

The sample holds a few counts of this clone. The genes are TRBV4-2 and TRBJ2-1, with TRBD2 matching over 10 bases. CDR1 and CDR2 from the germline V gene are LGHNA and YNFKEQ. J lost 9 bases, V lost 0 bases, and 17 bases had no gene match. The CDR3 covers 19 residues. CDR3 protein: CASSQEPSVAGGLRSEQFF. CDR3 DNA sequence: TGTGCCAGCAGCCAAGAGCCGTCGGTAGCGGGGGGATTAAGGAGTGAGCAGTTCTTC.

This clone was counted between two and nine times. CDR3 DNA sequence: TGCGCCAGCAGTCTTGCTCCCGCAGGGCCCACAGATACGCAGTATTTT. It is translated as CASSLAPAGPTDTQYF. This chain links TRBV5-1 with TRBJ2-3; tentative D call: TRBD1 (5 bases). The CDR3 spans 16 residues. The germline V gene has CDR1 SGHRS and CDR2 YFSETQ. V lost 5 bases, J lost 2 bases, and 18 bases lay in between.

This clone showed up just a few times. This may be a read error: a much more frequent sequence differs by one nucleotide. V and J are TRBV5-1 and TRBJ2-5; 8 bases fit TRBD1. The closer fit of TRBJ2-7 to the DNA end suggests the J call may be wrong. Germline V gene sequence: CDR1 SGHRS, CDR2 YFSETQ. The CDR3 is 13 amino acids. The CDR3 nucleotides are TGCGCCAGCAGCACCGGGACAGGCTACGAGCAGTACTTC. Its translation: CASSTGTGYEQYF.

This clone was seen ten or more times. This chain uses TRBV2 with TRBJ2-7; 7 bases agree with TRBD2. V lost 8 bases, J lost 0 bases, and 4 bases stayed unmatched. CDR1 and CDR2 from the germline V gene are SNHLY and FYNNEI. This CDR3 has 13 residues. In DNA, the CDR3 is TGTGCCAGCGGGGGGGGGAACTCCTACGAGCAGTACTTC. Translated: CASGGGNSYEQYF.